These 18 T cell receptor beta chains originate from one sample sequenced in a study of T cells after yellow fever vaccination. TCRdb independently ran MiXCR on the 5' RACE reads; one entry per CDR3 protein. The repertoire holds approximately 110,000 distinct CDR3 sequences, with nearly 7.5% as singletons. This specimen consisted of CD4+ T cells sorted from PBMCs, obtained 10 days after the first yellow fever vaccination. Receptor source: a man aged 18 to 30 who received the YFV17D yellow fever vaccine.

This clonotype occurred many times. This chain joins TRBV11-2 and TRBJ2-1; 14 bases fit TRBD2. The V segment lost 6 bases and the J segment 10 bases; nucleotides outside the gene matches: 2. Germline loops: CDR1 SGHAT, CDR2 FQNNGV. The CDR3 is 13 residues long. This CDR3 reads CASRGLAGVEQFF. In nucleotides, the CDR3 is TGTGCCAGCAGGGGACTAGCGGGGGTGGAGCAGTTCTTC.

This clonotype was seen only a few times. As DNA, the CDR3 is TGTGCCAGCCCTTCCCCAACGGGGGGGGACACTGAAGCTTTCTTT. This translates into CASPSPTGGDTEAFF. The chain has TRBV5-4 and TRBJ1-1; tentatively, D is TRBD1 (5 bases). Trimming shortened V by 7 bases and J by 3 bases, and 19 bases separated the two germline ends. The germline gives CDR1 SGHNT, CDR2 YYREEE (reference sequence). The CDR3 length is 15 residues.

This clonotype was seen at least ten times. The chain couples TRBV7-9 to TRBJ1-1; no clear D. This CDR3 contains 14 residues. Germline assignment: CDR1 SEHNR and CDR2 FQNEAQ (reference sequence). The V end was cut by 3 bases, the J end by 5 bases, with 13 bases between. The CDR3: CASSLYTRETEAFF. CDR3 bases: TGTGCCAGCAGCTTGTACACCCGTGAGACTGAAGCTTTCTTT.

Of note for this clonotype: A read error may produce the germline difference seen at one junction end. V and J are TRBV4-1 and TRBJ2-2; weak D call: TRBD1 (7 bases). In germline, CDR1 is MGHRA, CDR2 YSYEKL. The CDR3 loop spans 16 amino acids. In DNA form, the CDR3 reads TGCGACAGCAGCCCCAGGGGGGAAACGAACACCGGGGAGCTGTTTTTT. Its translation is CDSSPRGETNTGELFF.

This clonotype occurred many times. V and J are TRBV2 and TRBJ1-6; D uncertain. Germline assignment: CDR1 SNHLY and CDR2 FYNNEI. V lost 6 bases, J lost 8 bases, and 17 bases lay in between. The CDR3 is made up of 15 amino acids. The CDR3 here is CASRRETGRDSPLHF. Written as DNA, the CDR3 is TGTGCCAGCAGGAGGGAAACGGGTCGGGATTCACCCCTCCACTTT.

This clonotype was picked up many times. The chain combines TRBV6-1 with TRBJ2-7, with D unresolved. V lost 4 bases and J lost 5, with 12 bases in between. This CDR3 comprises 13 residues. Germline V gene lookup returns CDR1 MNHNS and CDR2 SASEGT. CDR3 protein: CASSVSAWDEQYV. For the CDR3, the DNA is TGTGCCAGCAGTGTATCGGCCTGGGACGAGCAGTACGTC.

This clonotype was seen ten or more times. The V gene is TRBV7-2, the J gene TRBJ2-3; 9 bases line up with TRBD2. Per the germline V gene, CDR1 is SGHTA and CDR2 is FQGNSA. The CDR3 is 16 residues long. J lost 4 bases, V lost 1 base, and 6 bases had no gene match. DNA for the CDR3: TGTGCCAGCAGCTTAGATGGCGGGGGGGCCGCAGATACGCAGTATTTT. Encoded protein: CASSLDGGGAADTQYF.

At least ten counts were recorded for this clonotype. V and J are TRBV7-2 and TRBJ2-4; TRBD2 aligns across 10 bases. J lost 9 bases, V lost 5 bases, and 10 bases had no gene match. The CDR3 is 15 residues long. Germline values: CDR1 SGHTA, CDR2 FQGNSA. The CDR3 DNA is TGTGCCAGCAGCCTAAGTAGCGGGGGGCCACCCATTCAGTACTTC. Amino acids: CASSLSSGGPPIQYF.

The sample holds many counts of this clonotype. The gene calls are TRBV18 and TRBJ2-4; tentatively, D is TRBD1 (5 bases). Trimming took 4 bases from V and 8 from J, leaving 12 bases between them. The length of the CDR3 is 13 residues. Per germline, CDR1 KGHSH and CDR2 LQKENI. CDR3 protein: CASSRGRGDIQYF. The CDR3 nucleotides are TGTGCCAGCTCACGGGGCCGCGGAGACATTCAGTACTTC.

This clonotype was found many times. The V and J genes are TRBV5-1 and TRBJ2-1, with D perhaps given as TRBD1 or TRBD2 (5 bases each). This CDR3 region has 15 residues. CDR1 and CDR2 from the germline V gene are SGHRS and YFSETQ. V was shortened by 4 bases and J by 6 bases, with 17 bases between the two germline ends. This chain's CDR3 is CASSPGDQGGNEQFF. For the CDR3, the DNA is TGCGCCAGCAGCCCCGGGGACCAGGGTGGCAATGAGCAGTTCTTC. The full variable domain, with the rest looked up from reference TRBV5-1 and TRBJ2-1, is KAGVTQTPRYLIKTRGQQVTLSCSPISGHRSVSWYQQTPGQGLQFLFEYFSETQRNKGNFPGRFSGRQFSNSRSEMNVSTLELGDSALYLCASSPGDQGGNEQFFGPGTRLTVL.

This clonotype was seen repeatedly, ten times or more. CDR3 coding DNA: TGTGCCAGCAGCTTAGAGCGGGGGGGCCTAGATACGCAGTATTTT. Amino acids: CASSLERGGLDTQYF. The chain couples TRBV11-2 to TRBJ2-3; 9 bases align to TRBD2. V shed 0 bases, J shed 5 bases, and the junction held 3 bases outside the gene matches. The V gene's germline CDR1 is SGHAT and CDR2 FQNNGV. The CDR3 contains 15 residues.

In this sample, this clonotype turned up many times. The V and J genes are TRBV11-2 and TRBJ2-1; D is perhaps TRBD2 (5 bases). V lost 5 bases, J lost 10 bases, and 15 bases lay in between. The CDR3 runs to 13 residues. Germline V lookup: CDR1 SGHAT, CDR2 FQNNGV. CDR3 sequence reads: CASSPPPPGEQFF. CDR3 in DNA: TGTGCCAGCAGCCCCCCACCGCCGGGGGAGCAGTTCTTC.

This clonotype has at least ten counts. V gene TRBV5-1 combines with J gene TRBJ2-3; D ambiguous. V was shortened by 6 bases and J by 0 bases, with 11 bases between the two germline ends. Germline CDR1 and CDR2: SGHRS and YFSETQ. This CDR3 is built from 14 residues. The DNA for the CDR3 is TGCGCCAGCATGCGCACCGCTAGCACAGATACGCAGTATTTT. Amino acid sequence: CASMRTASTDTQYF.

V gene TRBV6-2 or TRBV6-3 combines with J gene TRBJ2-3, with unresolved D. Trimming left V 8 bases short and J 5 bases short, with 5 bases between. Per germline, CDR1 MNHEY and CDR2 SVGEGT. The CDR3 runs to 10 residues. The CDR3 DNA reads as TGTGCCAGCGCTCGAGATACGCAGTATTTT. Its protein product is CASARDTQYF.

This clonotype was detected ten times or more. The DNA for the CDR3 is TGTGCCAGCAGCTTAGTAGTCGGACAGACCAATTCACCCCTCCACTTT. It codes for CASSLVVGQTNSPLHF. The chain carries TRBV7-2 and TRBJ1-6; TRBD1 might be the D (6 bases). V lost 1 base and J 7 bases, leaving 14 bases between the germline ends. CDR1 is SGHTA and CDR2 is FQGNSA in the germline V gene. The CDR3 consists of 16 residues.

The chain is built from TRBV4-3 and TRBJ2-1, with D possibly matching TRBD1 (6 bases). The V end was cut by 3 bases, the J end by 0 bases, with 12 bases between. Per germline, CDR1 LGHNA and CDR2 YSLEER. The CDR3 is 16 amino acids. In nucleotides, the CDR3 is TGCGCCAGCAGCCACCTCAGGGGATACTCCTACAATGAGCAGTTCTTC. This gives the protein CASSHLRGYSYNEQFF.

At least ten counts were recorded for this clonotype. The chain uses TRBV7-2 and TRBJ2-1; D perhaps matches TRBD1 (5 bases). The CDR3 has 11 residues. Germline V CDR1 and CDR2: SGHTA, FQGNSA. The V gene lost 5 bases and the J gene lost 10 bases, with 9 bases spanning the gap. The CDR3 DNA sequence: TGTGCCAGCAGCCAAGGACACGAGCAGTTCTTC. As protein: CASSQGHEQFF.

This clonotype was detected many times. The genes are TRBV24-1 and TRBJ1-5, with TRBD1 identical over 10 bases. This CDR3 has 15 residues. Looked up from germline, CDR1 is KGHDR and CDR2 is SFDVKD. V was pared by 5 bases and J by 6 bases, with 6 bases of the junction left unmatched. In nucleotides, the CDR3 is TGTGCCACCAGTGCCTCCGACAGGGGGCCTCAGCCCCAGCATTTT. Its protein product is CATSASDRGPQPQHF.